What follows are 7 T cell receptor beta chains derived from one specimen sequenced in a study of OX40 agonist ivuxolimab in advanced cancers. Sequenced by immunoSEQ multiplex PCR; TCRdb stores in-frame clones only, minus some. The table includes nearly 20,000 clones, 70% to 90% detected once. The source material was CD4+ or CD8+ T cells sorted from blood, sampled in a trial of the OX40 agonist ivuxolimab. Every receptor here comes from an adult with an advanced solid tumor such as melanoma, head and neck, liver or kidney cancer.

The genes are TRBV2 and TRBJ2-7, with TRBD1 matching over 11 bases. CDR1 is SNHLY, CDR2 FYNNEI, per germline. V shed 5 bases and J 2 bases; nucleotides not matched to a gene: 11. The CDR3 is 17 residues long. CDR3 residues: CASSSGTGGLSAYEQYF. The CDR3 DNA is TGTGCCAGCAGTTCCGGGACAGGGGGTTTGTCGGCCTACGAGCAGTACTTC.

The chain recombines TRBV10-3 with TRBJ2-2; TRBD1 matches 10 bases. Germline V gene sequence: CDR1 ENHRY, CDR2 SYGVKD. CDR3 length equals 15 residues. The junction had 3 bases not matched to a gene; V was cut back by 4 bases and J by 4 bases. The CDR3 reads CAISGQGAGTGELFF. CDR3 nucleotide sequence: TGTGCCATCAGTGGACAGGGGGCGGGCACCGGGGAGCTGTTTTTT.

V is TRBV7-8 and J is TRBJ2-7; D is uncertain. Trimming pared 3 bases from V and 0 bases from J, leaving 9 bases between. CDR1 is SGHVS and CDR2 is FQNEAQ in the germline V gene. CDR3 length: 14 amino acids. CDR3 sequence reads: CASSLQASSYEQYF. The CDR3 nucleotides are TGTGCCAGCAGCTTGCAGGCCAGCTCCTACGAGCAGTACTTC.

The chain links TRBV30 to TRBJ2-5; perhaps D is TRBD1 or TRBD2 (6 bases each). The CDR3 has 16 residues. Germline V lookup: CDR1 GTSNPN, CDR2 SVGIG (reference sequence). Trimming took 2 bases from V and 5 from J, leaving 21 bases between them. CDR3 amino acids: CAWSKPIGGLGETQYF. The CDR3 region has the DNA TGTGCCTGGAGTAAACCGATAGGGGGGCTGGGGGAGACCCAGTACTTC.

The gene calls are TRBV5-4 and TRBJ2-7, with 8 nucleotides matching TRBD1. The germline V gene encodes CDR1 SGHNT and CDR2 YYREEE (reference sequence). V trimming: 6 bases; J trimming: 4 bases; junction bases outside the gene matches: 9. CDR3 length: 14 amino acids. The CDR3 DNA sequence: TGTGCCAGCACCACTTGGGACAGGCGTTACGAGCAGTACTTC. It encodes CASTTWDRRYEQYF. The full variable domain, completed using reference TRBV5-4 and TRBJ2-7, is ETGVTQSPTHLIKTRGQQVTLRCSSQSGHNTVSWYQQALGQGPQFIFQYYREEENGRGNFPPRFSGLQFPNYSSELNVNALELDDSALYLCASTTWDRRYEQYFGPGTRLTVT.

J is TRBJ2-2 and V is TRBV5-4, with TRBD2 matching 10 bases. J lost 2 bases, V lost 1 base, and 2 bases had no gene match. There are 16 residues in the CDR3. CDR1 is SGHNT, CDR2 YYREEE, per germline (reference sequence). CDR3 coding DNA: TGTGCCAGCAGCTTGTCTAGCGGGAGAAACACCGGGGAGCTGTTTTTT. Encoded protein: CASSLSSGRNTGELFF.

V and J are TRBV4-2 and TRBJ2-6, with 8 nucleotides matching TRBD1. V trimming: 2 bases; J trimming: 0 bases; junction bases outside the gene matches: 6. Germline-derived CDR1 and CDR2 are LGHNA and YNFKEQ. The CDR3 totals 18 residues. The CDR3 reads CASSQSGTGLSGANVLTF. CDR3 bases: TGTGCCAGCAGCCAATCGGGGACAGGCCTCTCTGGGGCCAACGTCCTGACTTTC.